Following are 10 T cell receptor beta chains from one sample sequenced in a study of blood T cell repertoires in COVID-19. The protocol was immunoSEQ multiplex PCR, while the TCRdb copy is restricted to in-frame clones and leaves out a portion. The data show about 250,000 clones, approximately 88% seen once. Specimen: peripheral blood. These receptors all stem from a woman aged 30 to 39 with COVID-19, enrolled during active disease.

This chain joins TRBV7-2 and TRBJ1-6, with D maybe TRBD1 (5 bases). Looked up from germline, CDR1 is SGHTA and CDR2 is FQGNSA. The ends were cut back, 1 base at V and 9 bases at J, with 10 bases in the middle. CDR3 length: 14 residues. The CDR3 loop is CASSLGAGSSPLHF. The CDR3 nucleotides are TGTGCCAGCAGCTTAGGGGCAGGGTCTTCACCCCTCCACTTT.

The chain recombines TRBV5-5 with TRBJ1-2; D may be TRBD1 (6 bases). The V end lost 4 bases, the J end lost 1 base, and 8 bases lay between the germline ends. CDR3 length: 13 residues. The germline gives CDR1 SGHKS, CDR2 YYEKEE (reference sequence). This chain's CDR3 is CASSRGGNYGYTF. CDR3 nucleotide sequence: TGTGCCAGCAGCCGAGGGGGTAACTATGGCTACACCTTC.

The chain recombines TRBV5-1 with TRBJ2-5; D remains unclear. Germline V lookup: CDR1 SGHRS, CDR2 YFSETQ. The CDR3 spans 15 residues. V lost 4 bases and J lost 0, with 13 bases in between. The CDR3 spells CASSPTSAYQETQYF. In DNA form, the CDR3 reads TGCGCCAGCAGCCCAACCTCAGCGTACCAAGAGACCCAGTACTTC.

The rearrangement links TRBV30 to TRBJ2-4; 12 bases are shared with TRBD2. This CDR3 region has 17 residues. Losses at the gene ends were 3 bases for V and 0 bases for J; bases not matched to a gene: 6. Germline V gives CDR1 GTSNPN, CDR2 SVGIG (reference sequence). This CDR3 reads CAWSPSGRALAKNIQYF. The CDR3 nucleotides are TGTGCCTGGAGCCCTAGCGGGAGGGCCTTAGCCAAAAACATTCAGTACTTC.

Only a few counts were recorded for this clone. The CDR3 bases are TGCAGCGTGGCAGGACAGGGGTCAAACACCATATATTTT. Residues: CSVAGQGSNTIYF. The genes are TRBV29-1 and TRBJ1-3; 9 bases line up with TRBD1. With V trimmed by 6 bases and J by 6 bases, 6 bases remained unmatched. This CDR3 is built from 13 residues. Germline V CDR1 and CDR2: SQVTM, ANQGSEA.

Written as DNA, the CDR3 is TGTGCCAGCAGTTACTCGTTCGGGACAGAAAATTCACCCCTCCACTTT. Encoded protein: CASSYSFGTENSPLHF. The V call is TRBV6-6, the J call TRBJ1-6; 7 bases map to TRBD1. After removal of 0 bases from V and 7 bases from J, the junction contained 6 bases not matched to a gene. CDR1 and CDR2 (germline): MNHNY, SVGAGI (reference sequence). This CDR3 has 16 amino acids.

This clone has more than one count but fewer than ten. This sample includes further DNA sequences coding for the same CDR3. The gene calls are TRBV24-1 and TRBJ2-3; 10 nucleotides line up with TRBD1. Germline V lookup: CDR1 KGHDR, CDR2 SFDVKD. There are 16 residues in the CDR3. J lost 5 bases, V lost 4 bases, and 8 bases had no gene match. In nucleotides, the CDR3 is TGTGCCACCAGTGACCCAGGACAGGGGGAGGTAGATACGCAGTATTTT. Translation gives CATSDPGQGEVDTQYF.

V gene TRBV10-2 combines with J gene TRBJ1-5; TRBD1 is a possible D gene (5 bases). This CDR3 has 13 amino acids. The germline gives CDR1 WSHSY, CDR2 SAAADI. V lost 7 bases and J lost 1, with 8 bases in between. CDR3 sequence: CASTQGSNQPQHF. Here the CDR3 DNA reads TGCGCCAGCACCCAGGGCAGCAATCAGCCCCAGCATTTT.

This chain joins TRBV2 and TRBJ2-3; D possibly corresponds to TRBD2 (6 bases). Germline CDR1 reads SNHLY; CDR2 reads FYNNEI. V lost 6 bases, J lost 3 bases, and 13 bases lay in between. The CDR3 runs 14 residues. The CDR3 spells CASRAGKATDTQYF. In DNA form, the CDR3 reads TGTGCCAGCAGGGCGGGAAAGGCGACAGATACGCAGTATTTT.

The CDR3 DNA follows: TGTGCCAGCAGCCACGCGCGGGGAACAGATACGCAGTATTTT. Amino acid sequence: CASSHARGTDTQYF. The V and J genes are TRBV6-2 or TRBV6-3 and TRBJ2-3, with D possibly matching TRBD2 (6 bases). The CDR3 contains 14 residues. Germline V gene sequence: CDR1 MNHEY, CDR2 SVGEGT. V dropped 6 bases and J dropped 3 bases, with 13 bases sitting between them.